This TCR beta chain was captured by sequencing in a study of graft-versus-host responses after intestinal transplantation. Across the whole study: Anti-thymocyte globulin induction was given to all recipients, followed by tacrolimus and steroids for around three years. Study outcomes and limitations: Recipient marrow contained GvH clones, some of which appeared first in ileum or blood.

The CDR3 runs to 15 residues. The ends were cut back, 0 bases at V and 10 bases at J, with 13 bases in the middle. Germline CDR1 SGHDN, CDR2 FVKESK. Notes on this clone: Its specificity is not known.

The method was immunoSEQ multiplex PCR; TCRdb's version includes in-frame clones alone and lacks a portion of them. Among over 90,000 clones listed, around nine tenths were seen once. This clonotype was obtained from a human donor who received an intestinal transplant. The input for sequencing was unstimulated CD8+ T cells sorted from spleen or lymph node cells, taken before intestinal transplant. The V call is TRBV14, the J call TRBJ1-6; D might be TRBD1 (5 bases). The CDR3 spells CASSQEHHRLSPLHF. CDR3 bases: TGTGCCAGCAGCCAAGAGCATCACAGGTTGTCACCCCTCCACTTT.